This entry lists 22 T cell receptor beta chains sequenced from one sample in a study of blood T cell repertoires in COVID-19. Here immunoSEQ multiplex PCR was the method, and the copy in TCRdb shows in-frame clones only, minus some. Counted here are 150,000 to 200,000 clones, roughly 80% occurring once; the ten biggest clones make up about 6.5%. The specimen sequenced was peripheral blood. These receptors all come from a woman in her thirties or forties with COVID-19, enrolled during active disease.

This chain joins TRBV18 and TRBJ1-6; D call uncertain. The V end lost 4 bases, the J end lost 0 bases, and 7 bases lay between the germline ends. This CDR3 is built from 15 residues. In germline, CDR1 is KGHSH, CDR2 LQKENI. The CDR3 bases are TGTGCCAGCTCACTAGTAAACTCCTATAATTCACCCCTCCACTTT. Residues: CASSLVNSYNSPLHF.

V gene TRBV7-3 combines with J gene TRBJ2-7; perhaps TRBD2 as D (6 bases). The germline gives CDR1 SGHTA, CDR2 FQGTGA. There are 12 residues in the CDR3. Deletions cut 1 base from V and 6 bases from J, with 7 bases between. Written as DNA, the CDR3 is TGTGCCAGCAGCTTAATGGGGGGCGAGCAGTACTTC. It is translated as CASSLMGGEQYF.

The chain has TRBV28 and TRBJ1-2, with unresolved D. Per germline, CDR1 MDHEN and CDR2 SYDVKM. The CDR3 is 14 residues long. Trimming cost V 5 bases and J 4 bases, with 14 bases left between them. The CDR3, as DNA: TGTGCCAGCAGTCGGGGTGGGGTCTTCTATGGCTACACCTTC. Translation: CASSRGGVFYGYTF.

V usage is TRBV6-2 or TRBV6-3 and J usage is TRBJ1-5, with 7 bases that match TRBD1. The V gene's germline CDR1 is MNHEY and CDR2 SVGEGT. This CDR3 spans 14 amino acids. The trim removed 6 bases at V and 3 bases at J, leaving 5 bases unmatched. The CDR3 DNA reads TGTGCCAGCAGCCCCGACAGGGCCAATCAGCCCCAGCATTTT. This translates into CASSPDRANQPQHF.

Only one count was recorded for this clone. The chain couples TRBV30 to TRBJ2-3, with 9 bases lining up with TRBD2. Germline values: CDR1 GTSNPN, CDR2 SVGIG (reference sequence). V trimming: 7 bases; J trimming: 7 bases; junction bases outside the gene matches: 12. The CDR3 extends over 14 amino acids. The CDR3, as DNA: TGTGCCTCCCCCGCGGGAGGGAAGGGCAATACGCAGTATTTT. Translation: CASPAGGKGNTQYF.

The J gene is TRBJ2-7, the V gene TRBV27; D possibly corresponds to TRBD2 (7 bases). V was pared by 5 bases and J by 3 bases, with 35 bases between. CDR1 and CDR2 from the germline V gene are MNHEY and SMNVEV (reference sequence). The CDR3 sequence is 21 residues long. The CDR3 bases are TGTGCCAGCAGTGGAGGCTTAGCGGCTGTTCGGGGGCGGGAGTTTTTCTACGAGCAGTACTTC. Protein sequence: CASSGGLAAVRGREFFYEQYF.

The chain links TRBV30 to TRBJ2-2, with 7 nucleotides matching TRBD2. Germline V gene sequence: CDR1 GTSNPN, CDR2 SVGIG (reference sequence). The V and J ends lost 1 base and 5 bases, in that order; junction bases with no gene match: 10. CDR3 length: 16 amino acids. The CDR3 DNA reads as TGTGCCTGGAGTGCCTGGGCTAGCGGAGGAACCGGGGAGCTGTTTTTT. This codes for CAWSAWASGGTGELFF.

This clone turned up a few times. The rearrangement uses TRBV6-5 and TRBJ2-1; D may be TRBD2 (5 bases). The V gene's germline CDR1 is MNHEY and CDR2 SVGAGI. Between the trimmed V and J ends, which lost 0 bases and 5 bases, there was a span of 14 bases. The CDR3 sequence is 16 residues long. The chain's CDR3 is CASSYSGGYFNNEQFF. CDR3 nucleotide sequence: TGTGCCAGCAGTTACTCGGGCGGGTACTTCAACAATGAGCAGTTCTTC.

The DNA for the CDR3 is TGTGCCAGCAGCCTGGGACTAGCGGGATACCAAGAGACCCAGTACTTC. Translating it yields CASSLGLAGYQETQYF. The rearrangement links TRBV4-2 to TRBJ2-5; 13 bases fit TRBD2. With 4 bases clipped from V and 0 bases from J, the junction kept 2 bases outside the gene matches. This CDR3 has 16 residues. CDR1 is LGHNA, CDR2 YNFKEQ, per germline.

CDR3 nucleotide sequence: TGTGCCAGCAGCTTGGGACACGCGAACACCGGGGAGCTGTTTTTT. Amino acids: CASSLGHANTGELFF. The chain couples TRBV7-3 to TRBJ2-2; D may be TRBD1 (6 bases). The CDR3 runs 15 residues. V lost 3 bases and J lost 0, with 8 bases in between. Germline V gene data show CDR1 as SGHTA and CDR2 as FQGTGA.

The genes are TRBV5-1 and TRBJ1-1; D not resolved. V was pared by 5 bases and J by 6 bases, with 14 bases between. This CDR3 comprises 13 residues. Germline V gene data show CDR1 as SGHRS and CDR2 as YFSETQ. The CDR3 here is CASRKEPSAEAFF. The DNA for the CDR3 is TGCGCCAGCAGAAAAGAACCATCGGCTGAAGCTTTCTTT.

The DNA for the CDR3 is TGTGCCAGCAGCCTTGTGCCGGGGGGTCAGCCCCAGCATTTT. Protein product: CASSLVPGGQPQHF. V is TRBV11-2 and J is TRBJ1-5; perhaps TRBD1 as D (5 bases). Per the germline V gene, CDR1 is SGHAT and CDR2 is FQNNGV. Trimming shortened V by 5 bases and J by 6 bases, and 14 bases separated the two germline ends. The CDR3 covers 14 residues.

This clone appeared a few times. CDR3 sequence (DNA): TGTGCCAGTAGCGACACAGGGGGCAATCAGCCCCAGCATTTT. Protein sequence: CASSDTGGNQPQHF. The chain links TRBV19 to TRBJ1-5; 7 positions agree with TRBD1. Germline CDR1 is LNHDA and CDR2 is SQIVND (reference sequence). The V segment lost 6 bases and the J segment 2 bases; nucleotides outside the gene matches: 4. This CDR3 spans 14 amino acids. Looking up the rest from reference TRBV19 and TRBJ1-5 gives the full variable domain: DGGITQSPKYLFRKEGQNVTLSCEQNLNHDAMYWYRQDPGQGLRLIYYSQIVNDFQKGDIAEGYSVSREKKESFPLTVTSAQKNPTAFYLCASSDTGGNQPQHFGDGTRLSIL.

The chain couples TRBV2 to TRBJ2-2; maybe TRBD2 (5 bases). Germline CDR1 SNHLY, CDR2 FYNNEI. The CDR3 loop spans 14 amino acids. Trimming shortened V by 3 bases and J by 2 bases, and 7 bases separated the two germline ends. Written as DNA, the CDR3 is TGTGCCAGCAGTGAGCGGGCAAACACCGGGGAGCTGTTTTTT. This encodes CASSERANTGELFF.

This chain links TRBV6-5 with TRBJ2-4; D uncertain. CDR3 length equals 15 residues. The germline gives CDR1 MNHEY, CDR2 SVGAGI. Trimming removed 6 bases at V and 7 bases at J, with 19 bases between. CDR3 in DNA: TGTGCCAGCAGCACTACGCTGGCCCAAAGGAACATTCAGTACTTC. Translating it yields CASSTTLAQRNIQYF.

This clone showed up just a few times. J is TRBJ1-5 and V is TRBV18, with 8 bases matching TRBD1. Trimming at V came to 2 bases and at J to 3 bases, leaving 12 bases not matched to a gene. Germline V gene lookup returns CDR1 KGHSH and CDR2 LQKENI. There are 18 residues in the CDR3. The CDR3, as DNA: TGTGCCAGCTCACCAAGCGCAGGGGCGGACAGGGCCAATCAGCCCCAGCATTTT. Translation: CASSPSAGADRANQPQHF.

The CDR3 DNA sequence: TGTGCCAGCAGCTTAGAGCGGGACGTCGAGGGCTACACCTTC. As protein: CASSLERDVEGYTF. V and J are TRBV7-9 and TRBJ1-2, with TRBD1 as a possible D gene (5 bases). Germline V lookup: CDR1 SEHNR, CDR2 FQNEAQ (reference sequence). With 1 base removed from V and 8 bases from J, the gap between germline ends came to 14 bases. This CDR3 contains 14 residues.

The DNA of the CDR3 is TGTGCCAGCAGCTTAGCGCTTCGAGACAATGAGCAGTTCTTC. Translating gives CASSLALRDNEQFF. The chain has TRBV7-2 and TRBJ2-1; D is uncertain. The CDR3 is 14 residues long. V lost 0 bases and J 5 bases, leaving 8 bases between the germline ends. Germline CDR1 SGHTA, CDR2 FQGNSA. The full variable domain, completed using reference TRBV7-2 and TRBJ2-1, is GAGVSQSPSNKVTEKGKDVELRCDPISGHTALYWYRQSLGQGLEFLIYFQGNSAPDKSGLPSDRFSAERTGGSVSTLTIQRTQQEDSAVYLCASSLALRDNEQFFGPGTRLTVL.

The chain is built from TRBV2 and TRBJ2-2; 9 bases match TRBD1. CDR3 length: 14 amino acids. After removal of 5 bases from V and 6 bases from J, the junction contained 4 bases not matched to a gene. CDR1 SNHLY and CDR2 FYNNEI come from the germline V gene. This CDR3 reads CASSTGGGPGELFF. The CDR3 region has the DNA TGTGCCAGCAGTACAGGGGGCGGACCCGGGGAGCTGTTTTTT.

The rearrangement uses TRBV7-9 and TRBJ1-2; a weak D match, TRBD1 (6 bases). Looked up from germline, CDR1 is SEHNR and CDR2 is FQNEAQ (reference sequence). Trimming left V 1 base short and J 3 bases short, with 12 bases between. The CDR3 is 15 residues long. In nucleotides, the CDR3 is TGTGCCAGCAGCTTAGTCGACAGGCCTTACTATGGCTACACCTTC. As protein: CASSLVDRPYYGYTF.

The rearrangement joins TRBV5-1 to TRBJ2-6; 7 bases are a match to TRBD1. Trimming took 4 bases from V and 0 from J; bases not matched to a gene: 16. The germline gives CDR1 SGHRS, CDR2 YFSETQ. CDR3 length: 20 residues. CDR3 nucleotide sequence: TGCGCCAGCAGCCCCAACTCTAGGACAGGAGAGAGCTCTGGGGCCAACGTCCTGACTTTC. Translated, it gives CASSPNSRTGESSGANVLTF.

The chain has TRBV12-3 or TRBV12-4 and TRBJ2-5; D is unclear. Trimming stripped 4 bases from V and 2 bases from J, with 8 bases between. There are 13 residues in the CDR3. CDR3 DNA sequence: TGTGCCAGCAGTTCTGTACTTCAAGAGACCCAGTACTTC. Its translation: CASSSVLQETQYF.